The 24 T cell receptor beta chains listed next were all sequenced from one sample in a study of shared clonotypes between healthy human individuals. Method: immunoSEQ multiplex PCR; TCRdb's copy keeps in-frame clones and lacks some. The sample has roughly 500,000 clones, roughly 80% seen once. The sample consisted of PBMCs. The receptors originated from a woman in her thirties or forties in good health. Some clones in this sample may be carry-over from other donors' samples.

The V call is TRBV2, the J call TRBJ2-5; 7 bases are a match to TRBD1. Germline V CDR1 and CDR2: SNHLY, FYNNEI. Trimming removed 7 bases from V and 2 bases from J; junction bases left unmatched: 4. The CDR3 totals 13 residues. For the CDR3, the DNA is TGTGCCAGCATTCGGGACAGACAAGAGACCCAGTACTTC. It translates to CASIRDRQETQYF.

Regarding this clone: This CDR3 is missing its conserved last phenylalanine or tryptophan, likely due to a read error. Other DNA sequences of this sample code for an identical CDR3. The chain recombines TRBV27 with TRBJ1-6; D call uncertain. This CDR3 spans 16 amino acids. Germline V CDR1 and CDR2: MNHEY, SMNVEV (reference sequence). The DNA for the CDR3 is TGCGCCAGCACCCCGCGAGGCGCGGGATATAATTCACCCCTCCACTCT. It translates to CASTPRGAGYNSPLHS.

Worth noting for this clone: One base separates it from a far larger clone, so it is likely a read error. The rearrangement uses TRBV6-1 and TRBJ1-1; tentative D call: TRBD1 (6 bases). The CDR3 sequence is 13 residues long. Germline V gene sequence: CDR1 MNHNS, CDR2 SASEGT. Here the CDR3 reads CAGRDTGGTEAFF. The CDR3 region has the DNA TGTGCCGGCAGGGACACGGGAGGCACTGAAGCTTTCTTT.

As concerns this clone: This sequence is one base from a far larger clone and is likely a read error. The chain has TRBV7-2 and TRBJ2-7; possibly TRBD1 or TRBD2 for D (5 bases each). V was shortened by 0 bases and J by 8 bases, with 14 bases between the two germline ends. Germline lookup yields CDR1 SGHTA and CDR2 FQGNSA. CDR3 length: 14 amino acids. CDR3 sequence: CASSLAGTLYKQYF. CDR3 nucleotide sequence: TGTGCCAGCAGCTTAGCAGGGACCCTATACAAGCAGTACTTC.

This clone has just a few counts. A much larger clone is a single base away; this may be a read error. Since no conserved phenylalanine or tryptophan closes the CDR3, a read error is the likely cause. The rearrangement uses TRBV7-2 and TRBJ2-7; D is possibly TRBD2 (5 bases). V was shortened by 1 base and J by 4 bases, with 14 bases between the two germline ends. The germline gives CDR1 SGHTA, CDR2 FQGNSA. This CDR3 spans 15 amino acids. CDR3 protein: CASSLGLGSGYEQYL. The CDR3 nucleotides read TGTGCCAGCAGCTTAGGACTCGGTTCGGGGTACGAGCAGTACCTC.

This sequence joins TRBV7-2 and TRBJ2-7; 9 bases line up with TRBD1. J was trimmed by 3 bases and V by 2 bases; bases with no gene match: 2. Germline V gene lookup returns CDR1 SGHTA and CDR2 FQGNSA. CDR3 size: 14 residues. The CDR3 here is CASSLRQGGYEQYF. Written as DNA, the CDR3 is TGTGCCAGCAGCTTAAGACAGGGGGGCTACGAGCAGTACTTC.

The rearrangement joins TRBV7-6 to TRBJ2-1; D is possibly TRBD1 (6 bases). V was shortened by 5 bases and J by 1 base, with 15 bases between the two germline ends. CDR3 size: 16 residues. Germline V gene data show CDR1 as SGHVS and CDR2 as FNYEAQ. CDR3 DNA: TGTGCCAGCAGCCCCTCCGGGACACCTTCCTACAATGAGCAGTTCTTC. It specifies CASSPSGTPSYNEQFF.

On this clone: A far larger clone lies a single base away; this is likely a read error. V and J are TRBV5-1 and TRBJ1-4; unclear D gene. Germline loops: CDR1 SGHRS, CDR2 YFSETQ. CDR3 length: 17 residues. Trimming left V 0 bases short and J 3 bases short, with 15 bases between. The CDR3 DNA reads TGCGCCAGCAGCTTGGCGGGGAGTGGTGCAGCTAATGAAAAACTGTTTTTT. This sequence encodes CASSLAGSGAANEKLFF.

CDR3 sequence reads: CASSATGQSYEQYF. CDR3 sequence (DNA): TGTGCCAGCAGTGCGACAGGGCAATCCTACGAGCAGTACTTC. V gene TRBV6-6 combines with J gene TRBJ2-7, with 7 bases matching TRBD1. V was pared by 5 bases and J by 1 base, with 5 bases of the junction left unmatched. The V gene's germline CDR1 is MNHNY and CDR2 SVGAGI (reference sequence). This CDR3 contains 14 residues.

The rearrangement joins TRBV9 to TRBJ1-5; 8 bases line up with TRBD1. Trimming removed 2 bases from V and 3 bases from J; junction bases left unmatched: 10. CDR1 is SGDLS and CDR2 is YYNGEE in the germline V gene. This CDR3 is 17 amino acids long. CDR3 nucleotide sequence: TGTGCCAGCAGCGTGGGAGACAGGGGATTCCCCAATCAGCCCCAGCATTTT. Its translation is CASSVGDRGFPNQPQHF. The variable domain in full, completed from reference TRBV9 and TRBJ1-5, reads DSGVTQTPKHLITATGQRVTLRCSPRSGDLSVYWYQQSLDQGLQFLIQYYNGEERAKGNILERFSAQQFPDLHSELNLSSLELGDSALYFCASSVGDRGFPNQPQHFGDGTRLSIL.

This chain joins TRBV7-3 and TRBJ1-2; no reliable D call. Per the germline V gene, CDR1 is SGHTA and CDR2 is FQGTGA. Deletions cut 0 bases from V and 8 bases from J, with 10 bases between. CDR3 length equals 13 residues. The CDR3 region has the DNA TGTGCCAGCAGCTTAACCTGGGGTGGAGGCTACACCTTC. It translates to CASSLTWGGGYTF.

The rearrangement links TRBV2 to TRBJ1-3; D is unresolved. Trimming shortened V by 0 bases and J by 4 bases, and 10 bases separated the two germline ends. The CDR3 runs to 15 residues. Germline values: CDR1 SNHLY, CDR2 FYNNEI. This CDR3 reads CASSEAGFIGNTIYF. The CDR3 coding sequence is TGTGCCAGCAGTGAAGCTGGTTTCATCGGAAACACCATATATTTT.

V is TRBV19 and J is TRBJ1-4; D is perhaps TRBD1 (5 bases). Trimming shortened V by 8 bases and J by 3 bases, and 10 bases separated the two germline ends. The CDR3 runs to 13 residues. The germline gives CDR1 LNHDA, CDR2 SQIVND (reference sequence). The CDR3 DNA sequence: TGTGCCAGTTCCAGGGATGCTAATGAAAAACTGTTTTTT. It codes for CASSRDANEKLFF.

CDR3 protein: CASRLAGQSTDTQYF. The CDR3 DNA is TGTGCCAGCAGACTAGCGGGCCAAAGCACAGATACGCAGTATTTT. The V call is TRBV2, the J call TRBJ2-3; 9 bases agree with TRBD2. The trim removed 6 bases at V and 0 bases at J, leaving 4 bases unmatched. Germline-derived CDR1 and CDR2 are SNHLY and FYNNEI. This CDR3 contains 15 residues. Full variable domain (missing parts from reference TRBV2 and TRBJ2-3): EPEVTQTPSHQVTQMGQEVILRCVPISNHLYFYWYRQILGQKVEFLVSFYNNEISEKSEIFDDQFSVERPDGSNFTLKIRSTKLEDSAMYFCASRLAGQSTDTQYFGPGTRLTVL.

The genes are TRBV6-4 and TRBJ1-3, with D perhaps TRBD1 (5 bases). Germline V gene data show CDR1 as MRHNA and CDR2 as SNTAGT. V dropped 0 bases and J dropped 2 bases, with 14 bases sitting between them. This CDR3 is 17 amino acids long. CDR3 nucleotide sequence: TGTGCCAGCAGTGACTCTAGGGACCCGGACCCTGGAAACACCATATATTTT. Protein product: CASSDSRDPDPGNTIYF.

Details on this clone: A far larger clone is off by one base, so a read error is likely. The rearrangement links TRBV11-1 to TRBJ1-1, with D perhaps matching TRBD1 (6 bases). The germline V gene encodes CDR1 SGHAT and CDR2 FQDESV (reference sequence). The CDR3 has 14 residues. V was trimmed by 8 bases and J by 1 base, leaving 14 bases between them. Here the CDR3 reads CASGADRTNTEAFF. DNA of the CDR3: TGTGCCAGCGGCGCAGACAGGACGAACACTGAAGCTTTCTTT.

The chain links TRBV4-3 to TRBJ2-3, with TRBD1 matching 8 bases. V shed 0 bases and J 4 bases; nucleotides not matched to a gene: 6. This CDR3 has 16 residues. Per germline, CDR1 LGHNA and CDR2 YSLEER. CDR3 nucleotide sequence: TGCGCCAGCAGCCAAGATGGGGGGACAGGTGCAGATACGCAGTATTTT. Protein product: CASSQDGGTGADTQYF.

The rearrangement joins TRBV11-1 to TRBJ2-7; tentatively, D is TRBD2 (6 bases). The V end was cut by 4 bases, the J end by 7 bases, with 14 bases between. The germline V gene encodes CDR1 SGHAT and CDR2 FQDESV (reference sequence). This CDR3 contains 13 residues. The CDR3 protein is CASSWGPRGEQYF. The CDR3 DNA is TGTGCCAGCAGCTGGGGACCCCGGGGGGAGCAGTACTTC.

The rearrangement links TRBV7-2 to TRBJ1-2; 9 nucleotides match TRBD1. The CDR3 has 14 amino acids. The germline CDR1 and CDR2 sequences are SGHTA and FQGNSA. With V trimmed by 9 bases and J by 5 bases, 10 bases remained unmatched. CDR3 sequence reads: CASIPGQGEYGYTF. CDR3 coding DNA: TGTGCCAGTATTCCGGGACAGGGTGAATATGGCTACACCTTC.

As for this clone: With only one base between it and a far larger clone, this is likely a read error. CDR3 region: CASETGTYEQYF. As DNA, the CDR3 is TGTGCCAGCGAGACAGGGACCTACGAGCAGTACTTC. This sequence joins TRBV25-1 and TRBJ2-7; 7 positions agree with TRBD1. The CDR3 totals 12 residues. The germline CDR1 and CDR2 sequences are MGHDK and SYGVNS. Trimming took 8 bases from V and 2 from J; bases not matched to a gene: 3.

Written as DNA, the CDR3 is TGTGCCTGGAACCCGACAGCCGGACTAATGCATGAGCAGTTCTTC. It codes for CAWNPTAGLMHEQFF. The rearrangement uses TRBV30 and TRBJ2-1, with D possibly TRBD2 on 6 matching bases. CDR1 and CDR2 from the germline V gene are GTSNPN and SVGIG (reference sequence). V was shortened by 4 bases and J by 8 bases, with 21 bases between the two germline ends. This CDR3 is built from 15 residues.

The chain recombines TRBV5-6 with TRBJ1-2, with 10 bases fitting TRBD1. V lost 1 base to trimming and J lost 1 base; unmatched junction nucleotides: 4. The germline CDR1 and CDR2 sequences are SGHDT and YYEEEE. This CDR3 has 16 residues. CDR3 region: CASSLRQGAGNYGYTF. The CDR3 bases are TGTGCCAGCAGCTTGCGACAGGGGGCGGGTAACTATGGCTACACCTTC.

The chain is built from TRBV5-5 and TRBJ2-2; TRBD2 agrees at 11 bases. Germline trimming cut 0 bases from V and 0 bases from J; bases unmatched to any gene: 4. Germline assignment: CDR1 SGHKS and CDR2 YYEKEE (reference sequence). CDR3 length equals 18 residues. The CDR3 sequence is CASSLVGTSGANTGELFF. The CDR3 DNA sequence: TGTGCCAGCAGCTTGGTAGGGACTAGCGGAGCGAACACCGGGGAGCTGTTTTTT.

The chain couples TRBV27 to TRBJ1-2, with D hard to call. The CDR3 runs 14 residues. Germline V CDR1 and CDR2: MNHEY, SMNVEV (reference sequence). Trimming removed 5 bases from V and 3 bases from J, with 13 bases in between. This chain's CDR3 is CASSGGPFDYGYTF. The CDR3 nucleotides are TGTGCCAGCAGTGGCGGACCCTTCGACTATGGCTACACCTTC.